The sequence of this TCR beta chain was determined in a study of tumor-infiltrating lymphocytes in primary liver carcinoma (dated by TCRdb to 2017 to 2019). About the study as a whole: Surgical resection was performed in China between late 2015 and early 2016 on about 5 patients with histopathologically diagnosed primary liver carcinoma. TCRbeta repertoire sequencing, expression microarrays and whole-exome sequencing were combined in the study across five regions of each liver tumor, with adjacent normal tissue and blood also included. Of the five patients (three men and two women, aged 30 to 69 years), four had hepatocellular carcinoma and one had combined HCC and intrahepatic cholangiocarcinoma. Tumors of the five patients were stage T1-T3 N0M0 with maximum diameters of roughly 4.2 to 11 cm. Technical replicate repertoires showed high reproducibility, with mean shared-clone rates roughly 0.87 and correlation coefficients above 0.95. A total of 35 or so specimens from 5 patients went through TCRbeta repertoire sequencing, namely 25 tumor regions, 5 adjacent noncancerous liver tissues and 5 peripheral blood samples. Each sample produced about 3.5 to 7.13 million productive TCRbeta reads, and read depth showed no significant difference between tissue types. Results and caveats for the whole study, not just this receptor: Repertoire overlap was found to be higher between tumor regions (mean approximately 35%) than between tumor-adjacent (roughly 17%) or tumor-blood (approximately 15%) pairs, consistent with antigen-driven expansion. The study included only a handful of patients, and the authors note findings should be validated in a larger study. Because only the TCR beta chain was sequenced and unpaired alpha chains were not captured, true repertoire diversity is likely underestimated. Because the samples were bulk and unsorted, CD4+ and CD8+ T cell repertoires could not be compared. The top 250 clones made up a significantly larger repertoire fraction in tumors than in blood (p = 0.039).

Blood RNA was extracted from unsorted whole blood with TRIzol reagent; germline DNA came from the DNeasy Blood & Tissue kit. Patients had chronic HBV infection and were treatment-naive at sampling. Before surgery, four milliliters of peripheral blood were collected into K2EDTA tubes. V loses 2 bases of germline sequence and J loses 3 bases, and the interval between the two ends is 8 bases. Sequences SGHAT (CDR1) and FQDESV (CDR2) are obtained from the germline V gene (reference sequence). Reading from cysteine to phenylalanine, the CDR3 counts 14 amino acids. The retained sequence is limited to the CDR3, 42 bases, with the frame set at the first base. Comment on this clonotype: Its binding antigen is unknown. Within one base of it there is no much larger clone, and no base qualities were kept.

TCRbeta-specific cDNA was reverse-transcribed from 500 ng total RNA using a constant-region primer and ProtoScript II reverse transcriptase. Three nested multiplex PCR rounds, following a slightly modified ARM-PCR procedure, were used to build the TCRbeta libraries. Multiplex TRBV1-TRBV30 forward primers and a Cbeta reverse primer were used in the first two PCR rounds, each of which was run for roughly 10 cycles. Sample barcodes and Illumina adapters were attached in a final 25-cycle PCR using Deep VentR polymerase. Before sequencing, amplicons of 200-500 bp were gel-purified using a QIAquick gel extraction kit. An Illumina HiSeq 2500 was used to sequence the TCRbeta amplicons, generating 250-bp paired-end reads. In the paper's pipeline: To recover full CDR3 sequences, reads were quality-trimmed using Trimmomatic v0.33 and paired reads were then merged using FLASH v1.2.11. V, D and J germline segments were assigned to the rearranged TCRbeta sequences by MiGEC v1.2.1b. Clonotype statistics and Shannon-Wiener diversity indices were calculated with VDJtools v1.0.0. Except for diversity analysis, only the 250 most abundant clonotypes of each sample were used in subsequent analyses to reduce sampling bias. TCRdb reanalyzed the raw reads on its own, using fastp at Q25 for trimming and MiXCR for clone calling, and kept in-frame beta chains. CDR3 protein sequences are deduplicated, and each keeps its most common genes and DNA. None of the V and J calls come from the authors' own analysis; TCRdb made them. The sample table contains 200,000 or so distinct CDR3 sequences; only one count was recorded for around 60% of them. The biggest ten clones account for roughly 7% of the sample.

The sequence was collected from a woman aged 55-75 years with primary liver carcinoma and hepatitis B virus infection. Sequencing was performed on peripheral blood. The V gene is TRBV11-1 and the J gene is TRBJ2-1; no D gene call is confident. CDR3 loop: CASSLFPDYNEQFF. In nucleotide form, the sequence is TGTGCCAGCAGCTTATTTCCGGACTACAATGAGCAGTTCTTC.